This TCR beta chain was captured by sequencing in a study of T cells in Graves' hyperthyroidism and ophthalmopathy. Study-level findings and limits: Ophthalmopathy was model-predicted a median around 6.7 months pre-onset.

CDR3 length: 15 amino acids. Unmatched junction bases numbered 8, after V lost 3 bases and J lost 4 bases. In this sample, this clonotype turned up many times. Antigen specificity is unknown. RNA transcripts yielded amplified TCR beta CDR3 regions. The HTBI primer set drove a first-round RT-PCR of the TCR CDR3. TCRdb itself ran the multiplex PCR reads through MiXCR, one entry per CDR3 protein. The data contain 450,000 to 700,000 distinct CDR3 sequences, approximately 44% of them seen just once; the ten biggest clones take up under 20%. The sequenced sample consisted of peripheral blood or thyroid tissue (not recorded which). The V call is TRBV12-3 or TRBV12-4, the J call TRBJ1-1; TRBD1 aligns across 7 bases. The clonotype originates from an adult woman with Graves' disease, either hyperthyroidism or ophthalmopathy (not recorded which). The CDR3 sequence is CASSLAGGSSTEAFF. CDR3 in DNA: TGTGCCAGCAGTTTGGCAGGGGGATCGAGCACTGAAGCTTTCTTT.